This TCR beta chain was sequenced in a study of cytomegalovirus exposure and HLA in healthy donors. As concerns this clone: At one end the junction does not follow the germline gene, possibly because of a read error.

This PCR relied on a set of 60 Vbeta primers and 13 Jbeta primers. Generated by immunoSEQ multiplex PCR, the TCRdb table keeps only in-frame clones and is missing some. Of about 170,000 clones listed, around 73% are singletons. The origin of this receptor is a woman aged 18 to 35 in good health and CMV-seropositive. The sequenced sample consisted of PBMCs.

The CDR3 is CSSSRGQKAFF. The CDR3 coding sequence is TGTTCCAGCAGCAGAGGACAGAAAGCTTTCTTT. This chain uses TRBV7-9 with TRBJ1-1, with a tentative D call TRBD1 (6 bases). There are 11 residues in the CDR3. The germline CDR1 and CDR2 sequences are SEHNR and FQNEAQ (reference sequence).